This T cell receptor beta chain was profiled in a study of cytomegalovirus exposure and HLA in healthy donors. Study-level results: It was likely that a cluster of highly shared sequence variants was a sequencing artifact. The study carried out a later analysis of TCR beta sequences. It associated 16,951 of them with specific HLA alleles at a false discovery rate of 0.05.

Primers for the PCR totalled 60 Vbeta and 13 Jbeta. Sequenced by immunoSEQ multiplex PCR; TCRdb stores in-frame clones only, minus some. The sample includes roughly 110,000 clones, over 80% seen only once; the top ten take 2% to 3%. Of note for this clone: Its antigen is not identified.

The TCR comes from a young man in good health and CMV-seropositive. The specimen was PBMCs.

The CDR3 reads CASSSRDRANTEAFF. In nucleotides, the CDR3 is TGTGCCAGCAGCTCCCGAGACAGGGCGAACACTGAAGCTTTCTTT. This rearrangement joins TRBV5-8 to TRBJ1-1; 7 positions match TRBD1. Germline loops: CDR1 SGHTS, CDR2 YDEGEE. The V segment lost 3 bases and the J segment 1 base; nucleotides outside the gene matches: 6. The CDR3 runs 15 residues.